Here is one TCR beta chain with its context. The antigen it recognizes is unknown. Base-call qualities are not available, and no considerably larger clone is one nucleotide away. High-throughput TCR beta sequencing profiled peripheral blood CD8+ and CD4+ T cells from healthy donors, Susac syndrome patients and multiple sclerosis patients. Healthy donors were age- and sex-matched controls. Bulk CD8+ and CD4+ T cells were purified magnetically by negative isolation, whereas CD8+ TEMRA cells were enriched by FACS. Blood was collected in EDTA tubes and processed within 24 hours, with PBMCs isolated through density gradient centrifugation. PBMCs destined for TCR sequencing were cryopreserved in liquid nitrogen and later thawed in a 37 °C water bath. The sorted or isolated CD4+, CD8+ and CD8+ TEMRA cells reached a purity of at least 90%. The sample is drawn from a study of CD8 T cells in Susac syndrome (dated by TCRdb to the late 2010s). Context from the whole study: Whether CD8+ T cell activation and differentiation in Susac syndrome was antigen driven was tested using repertoire sequencing.

Here V drops 0 bases and J drops 9 bases, and the junction holds 14 bases not matched to any gene. The CDR3 runs 17 amino acids, cysteine and phenylalanine included. The CDR3 DNA has 51 bases and is translated from base 1. CDR1 is given as DFQATT and CDR2 as SNEGSKA, both from the germline V gene (reference sequence). RNA was extracted using the RNeasy kit, and roughly 0.5 to 1 ug of the RNA was reverse transcribed with random hexamers. TCR beta CDR3 regions were amplified with the immunoSEQ multiplex PCR assay covering 54 Vbeta and 13 Jbeta segments. PCR amplification bias was corrected using a synthetic template baseline for primer optimization and computational correction. As for how the authors treated the data: Only productive sequences were kept, with reads annotated to V, D and J genes according to IMGT and analyzed in immunoSEQ Analyzer. Clonality was calculated as one minus the Shannon entropy normalized by log2 of the number of productive unique sequences. For each patient and control, public and private clones were evaluated within the 100 most prevalent clones. Clones were defined as Susac-specific when absent from the healthy and MS cohorts, from roughly 1,000 published viral clones and from other ImmuneACCESS disease sequences. TCRdb took the public reads, trimmed them with fastp at Q25, ran MiXCR for clone calling and kept in-frame beta chains. Merged by CDR3 protein, the rows form single entries marked with the most common genes and DNA. It is TCRdb's table, rather than the study itself, that gives the V and J calls and clone size. Present in this sample are approximately 120,000 distinct CDR3 sequences, about 96% of which were seen just once. In total, the top ten clones hold roughly 0.099% of the sample.

Summary of the overall study and its limitations: The number of individuals in the TCR sequencing and HLA analysis was recognized as being relatively small.

The sequence links TRBV20-1 to TRBJ2-7; 13 nucleotides in the junction match TRBD2. The TCR sequence derives from a human donor in good health. The sample consisted of CD4+ T cells from PBMCs. CDR3 sequence: CSARDSRRLAGGEAQYF. The nucleotide sequence reads as follows: TGCAGTGCTAGAGATTCCCGGAGACTAGCGGGGGGTGAGGCGCAGTACTTC.